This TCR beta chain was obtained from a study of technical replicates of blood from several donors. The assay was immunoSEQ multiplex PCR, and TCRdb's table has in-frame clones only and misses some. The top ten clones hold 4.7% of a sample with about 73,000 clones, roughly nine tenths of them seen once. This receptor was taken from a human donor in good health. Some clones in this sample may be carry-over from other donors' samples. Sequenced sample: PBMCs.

The CDR3 DNA reads as TGTGCCATCAGAGCACTAGCGGAGGACGAGCAGTACTTC. Its translation: CAIRALAEDEQYF. The chain recombines TRBV10-3 with TRBJ2-7; 8 bases are a match to TRBD2. The CDR3 totals 13 residues. Germline V CDR1 and CDR2: ENHRY, SYGVKD. The V segment lost 6 bases and the J segment 5 bases; nucleotides outside the gene matches: 6.